These T cell receptor beta chains were read from a single sample in a study of control samples from healthy donors and cancer patients. Sequenced by immunoSEQ multiplex PCR; TCRdb stores in-frame clones only, minus some. The sample carries under 450,000 clones, approximately 90% recorded once. The sequenced material came from PBMCs. The receptor set was obtained from a man between 35 and 55 years old with head and neck cancer. CDR3s include the opening cysteine and the closing phenylalanine or tryptophan. The order of the fields is CDR3 protein, V gene, J gene.

CSARETEAFF,TRBV20-1,TRBJ1-1
CASSIFHRGAYEQYF,TRBV19,TRBJ2-7
CASSLRRSNEKLFF,TRBV7-8,TRBJ1-4
CASSPLQGLNTEAFF,TRBV28,TRBJ1-1
CASSLVRVLPLYEQYF,TRBV7-8,TRBJ2-7
CASSNNPDLLDGYTF,TRBV5-4,TRBJ1-2
CASSLGRYEQYF,TRBV5-6,TRBJ2-7
CSASSRPVGSPLHF,TRBV20-1,TRBJ1-6
CASSPRQGDEKLFF,TRBV9,TRBJ1-4
CAKKGDNQPQHF,TRBV12-5,TRBJ1-5
CASSSGGQFYGYTF,TRBV5-1,TRBJ1-2
CASTVLAGGYNEQFF,TRBV19,TRBJ2-1
CAWEPGLDQETQYF,TRBV30,TRBJ2-5
CSAGSFGEQFF,TRBV20-1,TRBJ2-1
CASSPRVNTGELFF,TRBV2,TRBJ2-2
CASSPGRGLYGYTF,TRBV14,TRBJ1-2
CASGRPGQKETQYF,TRBV6-5,TRBJ2-5
CASSQDPVGGSLFF,TRBV3-1/TRBV3-2,TRBJ2-1
CASSLGTGGNEQYF,TRBV9,TRBJ2-7
CASSLRGPRGPYGYTF,TRBV27,TRBJ1-2
CSVGQLAGLTDTQYF,TRBV29-1,TRBJ2-3
CASSQAPGQRLLYEQYF,TRBV4-1,TRBJ2-7
CASSRDRLGNTIYF,TRBV11-2,TRBJ1-3
CASSLASSSYNEQFF,TRBV7-2,TRBJ2-1
CASSDRGNTYEQYF,TRBV2,TRBJ2-7
CASSQDKGTGGVRNIQYF,TRBV4-1,TRBJ2-4
CASSIELAGGQDRETQYF,TRBV19,TRBJ2-5
CASSQAFSTLSSGANVLTF,TRBV28,TRBJ2-6
CSVGHYNEQFF,TRBV29-1,TRBJ2-1
CASRSGLAAGRGHEQFF,TRBV7-9,TRBJ2-1
CASSEASHF,TRBV2,TRBJ1-2
CASSLGGAGGHEQYF,TRBV28,TRBJ2-7
CASSVEDRGRSEAFF,TRBV9,TRBJ1-1
CASGKISSGNTIYF,TRBV14,TRBJ1-3
CASSLLPLADTQYF,TRBV7-3,TRBJ2-3
CASSYSKSSYEQYF,TRBV6-6,TRBJ2-7
CASSLPTGVTEAFF,TRBV7-2,TRBJ1-1
CASSLAGTGAPQETQYF,TRBV3-1/TRBV3-2,TRBJ2-5
CASSLRGAKNIQYF,TRBV5-6,TRBJ2-4
CASSQCYHRDRATEAFF,TRBV23-1,TRBJ1-1
CASSSDGSSYNEQFF,TRBV5-1,TRBJ2-1
CASSPDRDTDTQYF,TRBV5-1,TRBJ2-3
CASSPRQKNTEAFF,TRBV13,TRBJ1-1
CASGALEDYGYTF,TRBV6-5,TRBJ1-2
CASSQDRYEQYF,TRBV3-1/TRBV3-2,TRBJ2-7
CSVTQGYEQFF,TRBV29-1,TRBJ2-1
CASSLLDPQNTGELFF,TRBV7-3,TRBJ2-2
CASRGTLGQLLHNEQFF,TRBV7-2,TRBJ2-1
CASSLRASGKSYEQYF,TRBV5-1,TRBJ2-7
CASSLAQGARGGYTF,TRBV5-1,TRBJ1-2
CASSTQRHGDTQYF,TRBV27,TRBJ2-3
CASSYSFGGTEAFF,TRBV6-2/TRBV6-3,TRBJ1-1
CASSEGFTETQYF,TRBV6-1,TRBJ2-5
CATSDLTTGAQETQYF,TRBV24-1,TRBJ2-5
CASSHESGGLGETQYF,TRBV3-1/TRBV3-2,TRBJ2-5
CASNPAAGVPSEQYF,TRBV5-1,TRBJ2-7
CASNGTPRKGDEQYF,TRBV6-5,TRBJ2-7
CAWRSSYNSPLHF,TRBV30,TRBJ1-6
CATGKVDEQFF,TRBV4-2,TRBJ2-1